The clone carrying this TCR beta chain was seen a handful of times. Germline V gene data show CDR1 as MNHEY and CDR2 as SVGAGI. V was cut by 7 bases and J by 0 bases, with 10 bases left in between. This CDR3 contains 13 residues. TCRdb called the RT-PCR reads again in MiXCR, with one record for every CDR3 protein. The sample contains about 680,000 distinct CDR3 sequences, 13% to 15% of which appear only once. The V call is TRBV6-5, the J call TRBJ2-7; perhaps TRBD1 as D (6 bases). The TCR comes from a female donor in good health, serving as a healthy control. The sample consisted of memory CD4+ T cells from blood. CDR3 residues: CASTRDISYEQYF. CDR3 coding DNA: TGTGCCAGCACTCGGGACATCTCCTACGAGCAGTACTTC.